Given below is one T cell receptor (beta chain) in context. What it binds is unknown. This entry is derived from a study of T cell responses to AZD1222 COVID-19 vaccine. From germline, CDR1 is LGHNA and CDR2 YSLEER. V lost 1 base, J lost 6 bases, and 8 bases stayed unmatched. The CDR3 has 16 amino acids. Study conclusions and caveats: Donors were chiefly white British, with a greater number of females, and clonal diversity was perhaps underestimated. Vaccination with two AZD1222 doses was followed by a rise in Spike-specific TCR breadth and depth.

Assay used: immunoSEQ multiplex PCR; TCRdb lists only in-frame clones, some missing. This table holds approximately 99,000 clones, 90% to 95% found once. The V call is TRBV4-3, the J call TRBJ1-4, with TRBD1 matching 7 bases. The receptor comes from an adult who received the AZD1222 COVID-19 vaccine. The sample here was peripheral blood, taken 28 days after the second AZD1222 dose. CDR3 coding DNA: TGCGCCAGCAGCCAAGCCCCCCCAGGGGGGCATGAAAAACTGTTTTTT. Translated: CASSQAPPGGHEKLFF.